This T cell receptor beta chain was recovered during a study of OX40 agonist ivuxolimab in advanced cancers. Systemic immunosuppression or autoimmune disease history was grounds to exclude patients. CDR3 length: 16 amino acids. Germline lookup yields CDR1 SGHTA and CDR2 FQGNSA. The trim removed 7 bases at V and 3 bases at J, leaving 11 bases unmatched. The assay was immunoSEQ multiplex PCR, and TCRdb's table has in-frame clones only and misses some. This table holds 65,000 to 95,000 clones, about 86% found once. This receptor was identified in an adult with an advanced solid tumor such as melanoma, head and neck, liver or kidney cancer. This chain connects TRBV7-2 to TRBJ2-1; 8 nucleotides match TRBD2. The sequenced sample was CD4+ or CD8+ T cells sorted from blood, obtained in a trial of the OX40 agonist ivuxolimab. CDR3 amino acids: CASKTRGGRSYNEQFF. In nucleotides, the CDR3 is TGTGCCAGCAAAACACGGGGCGGGAGGAGCTACAATGAGCAGTTCTTC.